The rows below give T cell receptor beta chains drawn from one sample of a study of blood T cell repertoires in COVID-19. Sequenced by immunoSEQ multiplex PCR; TCRdb stores in-frame clones only, minus some. The sample includes about 160,000 clones, roughly 82% of them seen just once. Sequencing was performed on peripheral blood. These receptors all come from a woman aged 40 to 50 with COVID-19, enrolled during active disease. Both conserved end residues are part of each CDR3. D genes are given only for firm matches. Some rows have no size entry. The others give once, few or many, or a class for an expanded clone.

TRBJ2-7 | TRBV6-5 | . | . | TGTGTCAGCAGGCGGGACCTTAGCTCCTACGAGCAGTACTTC | CVSRRDLSSYEQYF
TRBJ1-1 | TRBV28 | . | TRBD1 | TGTGCCAGCAGTGCGGACAGGGGAAGCTTTATGAACACTGAAGCTTTCTTT | CASSADRGSFMNTEAFF
TRBJ1-3 | TRBV27 | . | . | TGTGCCAGCAGTTTGGGCCCGGGGGGTGGTGGAAACACCATATATTTT | CASSLGPGGGGNTIYF
TRBJ2-1 | TRBV12-3/TRBV12-4 | . | . | TGTGCCAGCAGTTTATTAGACAATGAGCAGTTCTTC | CASSLLDNEQFF
TRBJ2-3 | TRBV11-2 | . | TRBD2 | TGTGCCAGCAGCCGCCCGACTAGCGGTAGCACAGATACGCAGTATTTT | CASSRPTSGSTDTQYF
TRBJ1-4 | TRBV5-1 | . | . | TGCGCCAGCAGCTCTCTATCGGGGTCAACTAATGAAAAACTGTTTTTT | CASSSLSGSTNEKLFF
TRBJ2-1 | TRBV27 | . | . | TGTGCCAGCAGTCTGGGCGGGATATCAACCTACAATGAGCAGTTCTTC | CASSLGGISTYNEQFF
TRBJ1-5 | TRBV6-1 | . | . | TGTGCCAGCAGTGAGTCAGGTAATCAGCCCCAGCATTTT | CASSESGNQPQHF
TRBJ2-1 | TRBV19 | . | . | TGTGCCAGTAGTATTAGTGGCAGGAGGCGACACAATGAGCAGTTCTTC | CASSISGRRRHNEQFF
TRBJ1-3 | TRBV5-3 | . | TRBD1 | TGTGCCAGACGGGACAGGGGGCTGAACTTTGGAAACACCATATATTTT | CARRDRGLNFGNTIYF
TRBJ2-5 | TRBV2 | . | . | TGTGCCAGCAGTGGTGGGGGGGCCTCAGAGACCCAGTACTTC | CASSGGGASETQYF
TRBJ2-1 | TRBV10-1 | once | . | TGCGCCAGCAGTTCTAGTTCGGTATCGGAGCAGTTCTTC | CASSSSSVSEQFF
TRBJ1-4 | TRBV5-1 | few | . | TGCGCCAGTTCAACAGGGACGAGAGTAACTAATGAAAAACTGTTTTTT | CASSTGTRVTNEKLFF
TRBJ2-1 | TRBV10-2 | . | TRBD2 | TGCGCCAGCAGGCCGGGACTAGCGGGTCCCTACAATGAGCAGTTCTTC | CASRPGLAGPYNEQFF